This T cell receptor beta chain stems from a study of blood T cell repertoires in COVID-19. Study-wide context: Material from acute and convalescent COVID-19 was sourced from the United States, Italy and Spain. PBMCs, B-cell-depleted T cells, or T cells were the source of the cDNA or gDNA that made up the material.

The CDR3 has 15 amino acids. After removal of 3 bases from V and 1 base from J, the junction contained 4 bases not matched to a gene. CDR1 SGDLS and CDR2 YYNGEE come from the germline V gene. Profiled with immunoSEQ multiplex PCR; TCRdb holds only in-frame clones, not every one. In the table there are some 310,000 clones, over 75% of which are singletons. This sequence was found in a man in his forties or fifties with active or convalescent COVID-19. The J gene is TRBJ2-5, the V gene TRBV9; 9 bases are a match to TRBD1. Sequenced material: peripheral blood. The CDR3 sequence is CASSADRGGQETQYF. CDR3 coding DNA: TGTGCCAGCAGCGCGGACAGGGGAGGCCAAGAGACCCAGTACTTC.